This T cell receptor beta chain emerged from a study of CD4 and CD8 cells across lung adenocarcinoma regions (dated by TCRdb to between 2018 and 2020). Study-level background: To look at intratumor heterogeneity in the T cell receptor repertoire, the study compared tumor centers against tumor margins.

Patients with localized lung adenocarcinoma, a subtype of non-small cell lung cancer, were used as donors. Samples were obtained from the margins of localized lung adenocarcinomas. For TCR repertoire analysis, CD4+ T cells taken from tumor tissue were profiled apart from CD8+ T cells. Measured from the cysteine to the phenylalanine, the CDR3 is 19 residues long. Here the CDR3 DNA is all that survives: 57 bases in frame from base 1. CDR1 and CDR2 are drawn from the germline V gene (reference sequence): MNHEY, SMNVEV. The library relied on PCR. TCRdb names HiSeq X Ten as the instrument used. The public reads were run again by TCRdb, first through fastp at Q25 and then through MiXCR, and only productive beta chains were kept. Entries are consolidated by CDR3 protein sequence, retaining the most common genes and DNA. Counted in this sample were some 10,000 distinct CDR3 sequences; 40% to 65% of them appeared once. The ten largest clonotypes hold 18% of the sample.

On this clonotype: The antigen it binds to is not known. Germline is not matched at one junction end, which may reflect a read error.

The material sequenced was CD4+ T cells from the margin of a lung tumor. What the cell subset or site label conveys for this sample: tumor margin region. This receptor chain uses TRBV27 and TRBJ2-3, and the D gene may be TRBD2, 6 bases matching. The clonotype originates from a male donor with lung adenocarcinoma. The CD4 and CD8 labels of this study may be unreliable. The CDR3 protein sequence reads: CASRATGVAGLCTKNTQYF. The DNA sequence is TGTGCCAGCAGAGCCACCGGCGTCGCGGGACTGTGTACCAAAAATACGCAGTATTTC.